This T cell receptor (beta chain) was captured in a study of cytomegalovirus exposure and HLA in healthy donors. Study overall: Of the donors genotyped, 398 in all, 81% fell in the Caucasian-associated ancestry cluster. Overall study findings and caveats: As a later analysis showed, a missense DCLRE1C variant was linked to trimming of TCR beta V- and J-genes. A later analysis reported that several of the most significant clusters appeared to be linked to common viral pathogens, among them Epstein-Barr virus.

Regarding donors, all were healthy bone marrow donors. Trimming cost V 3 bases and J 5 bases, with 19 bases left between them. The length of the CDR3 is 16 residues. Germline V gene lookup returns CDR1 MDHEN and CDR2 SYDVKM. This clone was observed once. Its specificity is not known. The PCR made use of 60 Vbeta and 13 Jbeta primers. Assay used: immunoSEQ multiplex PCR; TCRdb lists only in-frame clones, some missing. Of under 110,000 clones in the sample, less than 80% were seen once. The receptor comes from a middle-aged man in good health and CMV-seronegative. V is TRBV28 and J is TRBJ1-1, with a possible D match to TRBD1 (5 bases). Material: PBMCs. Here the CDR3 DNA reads TGTGCCAGCAGTTTGGCAACGGGGGGGTGGTGGACTGAAGCTTTCTTT. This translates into CASSLATGGWWTEAFF.